A single sample gave rise to the 29 T cell receptor beta chains below, sequenced in a study of cytomegalovirus exposure and HLA in healthy donors. 13 Jbeta primers and 60 Vbeta primers were used for the PCR. Assay: immunoSEQ multiplex PCR; the TCRdb copy retains only in-frame clones and omits some. The sample lists about 130,000 clones; roughly 60% were seen once. What was sequenced was PBMCs. The source is a woman aged 40 to 50 in good health and CMV-seronegative.

This clone was seen only a few times. This chain links TRBV28 with TRBJ2-7; a possible D gene is TRBD2 (7 bases). In germline, CDR1 is MDHEN, CDR2 SYDVKM. V lost 3 bases to trimming and J lost 3 bases, with 15 bases between them. The CDR3 runs to 15 residues. CDR3 loop: CASSFGGAGSYEQYF. CDR3 bases: TGTGCCAGCAGTTTTGGGGGGGCTGGTAGCTACGAGCAGTACTTC.

V and J are TRBV19 and TRBJ1-1; TRBD1 is a possible D gene (6 bases). This CDR3 spans 15 amino acids. CDR1 is LNHDA and CDR2 is SQIVND in the germline V gene (reference sequence). V was trimmed by 5 bases and J by 0 bases, leaving 13 bases between them. The CDR3 DNA reads as TGTGCCAGTAGTGACCCCGGACAGCTGAACACTGAAGCTTTCTTT. As protein: CASSDPGQLNTEAFF.

The CDR3 protein is CASSIEDSTDTQYF. The DNA for the CDR3 is TGTGCCAGTAGTATCGAGGACTCCACAGATACGCAGTATTTT. The chain links TRBV19 to TRBJ2-3, with D possibly matching TRBD2 (5 bases). Trimming shortened V by 3 bases and J by 2 bases, and 9 bases separated the two germline ends. The length of the CDR3 is 14 residues. Germline loops: CDR1 LNHDA, CDR2 SQIVND (reference sequence).

V usage is TRBV11-2 and J usage is TRBJ2-7, with 8 bases fitting TRBD1. Germline V CDR1 and CDR2: SGHAT, FQNNGV. The CDR3 is made up of 11 amino acids. J gave up 3 bases and V 9 bases, and 1 base lay outside the gene matches. The CDR3 region has the DNA TGTGCCAGTGGACAGGGCTACGAGCAGTACTTC. Translating it yields CASGQGYEQYF.

This clone showed up just a few times. This chain uses TRBV11-2 with TRBJ2-2; 10 bases match TRBD2. The CDR3 has 16 amino acids. The V gene end was trimmed by 3 bases and the J gene end by 8 bases; junction bases not matched to a gene: 9. Per the germline V gene, CDR1 is SGHAT and CDR2 is FQNNGV. The CDR3 DNA reads TGTGCCAGCAGCTTCACAAGCGGGGGGGCCAGAGGGGAGCTGTTTTTT. The encoded protein is CASSFTSGGARGELFF.

The V and J genes are TRBV2 and TRBJ2-2; D is unresolved. The germline gives CDR1 SNHLY, CDR2 FYNNEI. V was trimmed by 4 bases and J by 3 bases, leaving 6 bases between them. This CDR3 has 13 residues. Here the CDR3 DNA reads TGTGCCAGCAGTGGTCGTTACACCGGGGAGCTGTTTTTT. Amino acid sequence: CASSGRYTGELFF.

This clone was detected only a few times. The rearrangement uses TRBV11-2 and TRBJ2-1, with D tentatively TRBD2 (7 bases). Looked up from germline, CDR1 is SGHAT and CDR2 is FQNNGV. V lost 9 bases to trimming and J lost 6 bases, with 12 bases between them. CDR3 length equals 12 residues. CDR3 sequence (DNA): TGTGCCAGTCGGGGGGACATCAATGAGCAGTTCTTC. Protein product: CASRGDINEQFF. The variable domain in full, completed from reference TRBV11-2 and TRBJ2-1, reads EAGVAQSPRYKIIEKRQSVAFWCNPISGHATLYWYQQILGQGPKLLIQFQNNGVVDDSQLPKDRFSAERLKGVDSTLKIQPAKLEDSAVYLCASRGDINEQFFGPGTRLTVL.

This clone was seen a single time. The chain carries TRBV7-9 and TRBJ2-6, with D perhaps matching TRBD2 (6 bases). The germline CDR1 and CDR2 sequences are SEHNR and FQNEAQ (reference sequence). CDR3 size: 15 residues. Trimming took 4 bases from V and 3 from J, leaving 10 bases between them. The CDR3 DNA reads TGTGCCAGCAGCTCGGGAGCCGTTGGGGCCAACGTCCTGACTTTC. Translating it yields CASSSGAVGANVLTF.

This clone was detected only a few times. This chain connects TRBV11-2 to TRBJ1-4; D gene uncertain. V lost 3 bases and J lost 2, with 13 bases in between. The CDR3 loop spans 16 amino acids. Germline CDR1 is SGHAT and CDR2 is FQNNGV. As DNA, the CDR3 is TGTGCCAGCAGCTTGGACCGGGAGGGCACTAATGAAAAACTGTTTTTT. It specifies CASSLDREGTNEKLFF.

This chain uses TRBV10-3 with TRBJ1-1; perhaps TRBD1 as D (5 bases). Trimming cost V 8 bases and J 2 bases, with 18 bases left between them. Germline CDR1 is ENHRY and CDR2 is SYGVKD. The CDR3 has 15 amino acids. The CDR3 reads CAIANHKGPNTEAFF. CDR3 DNA sequence: TGTGCCATCGCAAACCACAAGGGGCCAAACACTGAAGCTTTCTTT.

The V gene is TRBV18, the J gene TRBJ2-3; 7 bases line up with TRBD2. Germline CDR1 is KGHSH and CDR2 is LQKENI. CDR3 size: 15 residues. V lost 6 bases, J lost 1 base, and 7 bases stayed unmatched. CDR3 DNA sequence: TGTGCCAGCTCGCCCGGCCGGGGGGGCACAGATACGCAGTATTTT. It codes for CASSPGRGGTDTQYF.

The V call is TRBV30, the J call TRBJ2-5, with a tentative D call TRBD2 (7 bases). This CDR3 spans 13 amino acids. Trimming took off 6 bases at V and 2 bases at J, with 13 bases between the two ends. CDR1 GTSNPN and CDR2 SVGIG come from the germline V gene (reference sequence). The CDR3 sequence is CACLGRGQETQYF. DNA for the CDR3: TGTGCCTGCCTTGGGAGGGGGCAAGAGACCCAGTACTTC.

The table lists this clone with a count of one. Mismatch with germline at one junction end may stem from a read error. The rearrangement links TRBV18 to TRBJ2-1; D call uncertain. Germline V gene sequence: CDR1 KGHSH, CDR2 LQKENI. The CDR3 consists of 12 residues. CDR3 nucleotides: TGTGCCAGCTCCCCACTTACAAATGAGCAGTTCTTC. Translating it yields CASSPLTNEQFF.

This clone has just a few counts. The chain recombines TRBV5-1 with TRBJ1-1; no definite D call. V lost 0 bases and J 1 base, leaving 7 bases between the germline ends. Germline V gives CDR1 SGHRS, CDR2 YFSETQ. This CDR3 comprises 14 residues. In nucleotides, the CDR3 is TGCGCCAGCAGCTTGGAGCGGCGGAACACTGAAGCTTTCTTT. The encoded protein is CASSLERRNTEAFF.

This clone has just one count. This chain uses TRBV29-1 with TRBJ2-5; D gene ambiguous. This CDR3 has 12 amino acids. CDR1 and CDR2 from the germline V gene are SQVTM and ANQGSEA. V was clipped by 4 bases and J by 5 bases, with 11 bases between them. CDR3 sequence: CSVVLVGETQYF. The CDR3 coding sequence is TGCAGCGTTGTCCTGGTCGGGGAGACCCAGTACTTC.

The V gene is TRBV4-1, the J gene TRBJ2-7; 8 bases agree with TRBD2. The germline V gene has CDR1 MGHRA and CDR2 YSYEKL. CDR3 size: 18 residues. V gave up 0 bases and J gave up 1 base; unmatched junction bases: 11. The CDR3 loop is CASSQERRSGGPSYEQYF. DNA for the CDR3: TGCGCCAGCAGCCAAGAGAGGAGGAGCGGGGGCCCTTCCTACGAGCAGTACTTC.

J is TRBJ2-3 and V is TRBV23-1, with D perhaps matching TRBD2 (5 bases). TRBV23-1 is flagged as an ORF with uncertain function. V was clipped by 6 bases and J by 5 bases, with 9 bases between them. This CDR3 region has 12 residues. CDR3 loop: CASRRVRDTQYF. CDR3 nucleotide sequence: TGCGCCAGCAGGAGGGTCAGAGATACGCAGTATTTT.

V and J are TRBV29-1 and TRBJ2-6, with 7 bases aligning to TRBD2. The CDR3 contains 15 residues. Unmatched junction bases numbered 7, after V lost 4 bases and J lost 4 bases. Per germline, CDR1 SQVTM and CDR2 ANQGSEA. The CDR3 region has the DNA TGCAGCGTTGTTTGGGAGGGTGCAGGGGCCAACGTCCTGACTTTC. Its translation is CSVVWEGAGANVLTF.

The chain employs TRBV6-1 and TRBJ1-5; no clear D gene. V shed 1 base and J shed 2 bases, with 12 bases lying between them. Germline-derived CDR1 and CDR2 are MNHNS and SASEGT. The CDR3 runs 16 residues. CDR3: CASSEVESGGNQPQHF. The CDR3 DNA reads TGTGCCAGCAGTGAAGTAGAGAGCGGCGGCAATCAGCCCCAGCATTTT.

The genes are TRBV30 and TRBJ1-2; a weak D match, TRBD1 (5 bases). Between the trimmed V and J ends, which lost 4 bases and 6 bases, there was a span of 15 bases. The CDR3 spans 13 residues. Germline CDR1 reads GTSNPN; CDR2 reads SVGIG (reference sequence). In DNA form, the CDR3 reads TGTGCCTGGACCCCATGGGAGGGGAATGGCTACACCTTC. Translating it yields CAWTPWEGNGYTF.

This clone turned up a few times. The chain is built from TRBV5-1 and TRBJ2-1; 12 nucleotides agree with TRBD2. Germline V gives CDR1 SGHRS, CDR2 YFSETQ. The CDR3 totals 14 residues. Germline trimming cut 4 bases from V and 5 bases from J; bases unmatched to any gene: 1. Here the CDR3 reads CASSGTSGHNEQFF. CDR3 DNA sequence: TGCGCCAGCAGCGGGACTAGCGGGCACAATGAGCAGTTCTTC.

In its sample, this clone was seen once. The chain is built from TRBV5-1 and TRBJ1-1; tentatively, D is TRBD1 (6 bases). The ends were cut back, 4 bases at V and 3 bases at J, with 28 bases in the middle. Germline values: CDR1 SGHRS, CDR2 YFSETQ. The CDR3 runs to 19 residues. CDR3 residues: CASSRGLIPREGGDTEAFF. DNA for the CDR3: TGCGCCAGCAGCCGGGGGCTTATCCCTCGGGAGGGCGGGGACACTGAAGCTTTCTTT.

The rearrangement links TRBV7-2 to TRBJ1-1; D may be TRBD1 (5 bases). The CDR3 consists of 15 residues. Trimming took off 7 bases at V and 1 base at J, with 16 bases between the two ends. The germline V gene has CDR1 SGHTA and CDR2 FQGNSA. Here the CDR3 reads CASNLLGLQNTEAFF. The CDR3 DNA follows: TGTGCCAGCAACCTACTGGGACTACAGAACACTGAAGCTTTCTTT.

This sequence joins TRBV5-5 and TRBJ2-7, with a weak D call TRBD1 (5 bases). CDR1 and CDR2 from the germline V gene are SGHKS and YYEKEE (reference sequence). V dropped 4 bases and J dropped 5 bases, with 13 bases sitting between them. This CDR3 comprises 13 residues. The CDR3 nucleotides are TGTGCCAGCAGCGTGGTGGGGCGGCACGAGCAGTACTTC. Protein product: CASSVVGRHEQYF.

This clone occurred a few times. The chain employs TRBV15 and TRBJ1-5; 10 nucleotides match TRBD1. Per germline, CDR1 LNHNV and CDR2 YYDKDF (reference sequence). The CDR3 spans 15 residues. The junction had 7 bases not matched to a gene; V was cut back by 5 bases and J by 6 bases. The CDR3 nucleotides are TGTGCCACCAGCCCGGACAGGGGGAGAGGTCAGCCCCAGCATTTT. Its translation is CATSPDRGRGQPQHF.

In its sample, this clone was seen once. In nucleotides, the CDR3 is TGCGCCAGCAGCCAAGAGCGGCCAGGGCGCAATGAGCAGTTCTTC. Translation: CASSQERPGRNEQFF. The chain couples TRBV4-3 to TRBJ2-1, with D perhaps matching TRBD1 (5 bases). CDR1 and CDR2 from the germline V gene are LGHNA and YSLEER. V was trimmed by 0 bases and J by 6 bases, leaving 12 bases between them. This CDR3 has 15 residues.

Of note for this clone: Germline and junction disagree at one end, which may indicate a read error. The rearrangement uses TRBV9 and TRBJ2-3, with 7 positions matching TRBD2. This CDR3 is built from 14 residues. CDR1 is SGDLS, CDR2 YYNGEE, per germline. The CDR3 DNA reads as TGTGCCAGCAGCGTCTGGGAGGGCACCGATACGCAGTATTTT. Its protein product is CASSVWEGTDTQYF.

The chain links TRBV12-5 to TRBJ1-2; 7 bases align to TRBD1. V was pared by 0 bases and J by 1 base, with 11 bases of the junction left unmatched. This CDR3 is built from 18 residues. Germline loops: CDR1 LGHNT, CDR2 FRNRAP. The CDR3 DNA sequence: TGTGCTAGTGGTTTGGTACGAGGACAGGAAACTTTTAACTATGGCTACACCTTC. Residues: CASGLVRGQETFNYGYTF.

In its sample, this clone was seen a few times. This chain links TRBV30 with TRBJ1-1; the D gene is possibly TRBD1 (6 bases). V lost 2 bases, J lost 4 bases, and 8 bases lay in between. Germline CDR1 and CDR2: GTSNPN and SVGIG (reference sequence). There are 12 residues in the CDR3. CDR3 sequence (DNA): TGTGCCTGGAGTAGGGGGGGCACTGAAGCTTTCTTT. This codes for CAWSRGGTEAFF.